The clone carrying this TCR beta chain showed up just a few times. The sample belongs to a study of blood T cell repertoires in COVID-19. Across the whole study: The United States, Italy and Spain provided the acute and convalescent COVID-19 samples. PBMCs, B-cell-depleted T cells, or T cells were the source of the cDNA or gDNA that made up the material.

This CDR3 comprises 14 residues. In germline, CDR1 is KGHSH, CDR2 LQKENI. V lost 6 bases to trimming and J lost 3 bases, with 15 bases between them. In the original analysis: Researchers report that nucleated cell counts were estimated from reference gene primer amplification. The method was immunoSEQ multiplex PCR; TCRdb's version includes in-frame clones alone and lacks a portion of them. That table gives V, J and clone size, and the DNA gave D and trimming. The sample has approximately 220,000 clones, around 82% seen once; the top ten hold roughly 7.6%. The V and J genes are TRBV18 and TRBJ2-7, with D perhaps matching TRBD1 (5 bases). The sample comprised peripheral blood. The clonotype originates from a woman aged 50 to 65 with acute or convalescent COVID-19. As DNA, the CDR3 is TGTGCCAGCTCTTGGACATCCTTAATCTACGAGCAGTACTTC. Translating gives CASSWTSLIYEQYF.